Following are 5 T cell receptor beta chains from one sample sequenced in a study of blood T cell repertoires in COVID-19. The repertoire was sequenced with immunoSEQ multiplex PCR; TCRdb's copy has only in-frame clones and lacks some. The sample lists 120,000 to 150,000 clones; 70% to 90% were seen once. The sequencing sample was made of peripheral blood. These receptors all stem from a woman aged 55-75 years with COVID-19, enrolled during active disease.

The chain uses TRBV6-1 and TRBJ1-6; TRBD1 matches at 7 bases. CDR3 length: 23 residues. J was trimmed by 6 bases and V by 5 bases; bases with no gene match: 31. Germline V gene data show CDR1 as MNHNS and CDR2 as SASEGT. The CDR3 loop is CASSKGVNITGSKRGRGNSPLHF. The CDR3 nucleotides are TGTGCCAGCAGTAAAGGAGTAAACATTACCGGGAGCAAGAGGGGGCGAGGTAATTCACCCCTCCACTTT.

In DNA form, the CDR3 reads TGTGCCAGCAGCTTGGAGGGGTTGAACACTGAAGCTTTCTTT. Amino acids: CASSLEGLNTEAFF. The chain carries TRBV5-8 and TRBJ1-1; perhaps TRBD1 as D (5 bases). The V end lost 0 bases, the J end lost 0 bases, and 6 bases lay between the germline ends. The CDR3 spans 14 residues. Germline V gene lookup returns CDR1 SGHTS and CDR2 YDEGEE.

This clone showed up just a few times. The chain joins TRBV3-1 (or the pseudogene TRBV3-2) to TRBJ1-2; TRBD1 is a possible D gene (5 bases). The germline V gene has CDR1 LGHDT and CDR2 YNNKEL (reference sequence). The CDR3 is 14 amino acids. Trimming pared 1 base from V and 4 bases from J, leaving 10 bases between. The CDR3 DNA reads TGTGCCAGCAGCCAAGGGGGGGTTGGCTATGGCTACACCTTC. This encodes CASSQGGVGYGYTF.

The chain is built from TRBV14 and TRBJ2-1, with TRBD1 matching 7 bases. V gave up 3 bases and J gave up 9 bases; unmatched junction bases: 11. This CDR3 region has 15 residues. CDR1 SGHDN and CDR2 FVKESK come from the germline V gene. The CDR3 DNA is TGTGCCAGCAGCCACCAGACAGGGTATAGTCGTGAGCAGTTCTTC. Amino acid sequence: CASSHQTGYSREQFF.

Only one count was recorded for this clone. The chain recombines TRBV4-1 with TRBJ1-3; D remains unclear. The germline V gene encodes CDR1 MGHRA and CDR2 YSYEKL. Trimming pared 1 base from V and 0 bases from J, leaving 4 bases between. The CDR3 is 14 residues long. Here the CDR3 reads CASSQGHSGNTIYF. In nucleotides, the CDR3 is TGCGCCAGCAGCCAAGGACACTCTGGAAACACCATATATTTT.